This T cell receptor (beta chain) was sequenced for a study of blood T cell repertoires in COVID-19 (dated by TCRdb to about 2020). For the study in its entirety: Samples covering the acute and convalescent phases of COVID-19 were provided by collaborators in the United States, Italy and Spain. A de-identified subject ID, COVID-19 status, age in years and sex were almost always included in the sample metadata. A freely available public database, intended as a resource for researchers studying the immune response to SARS-CoV-2, is where the repertoires were released. Where available, HLA class I and class II types were taken from metadata supplied by the sample provider and were not determined by assay-based typing. The material from the prospective study consisted of cDNA or gDNA derived from T cells, B-cell-depleted T cells, or PBMCs. The dataset comprised deeply sampled blood TCRbeta repertoires from subjects exposed to, actively infected with, or recovered from COVID-19. Samples were obtained from the ongoing ImmuneRACE study (first 160 participants) and from about 1,300 subjects provided by 6 global collaborators. On the study overall, not on this receptor specifically: How much clinical and demographic metadata was included differed by source and by participant, and the metadata was provided uncurated.

TCRbeta CDR3 regions were amplified from genomic DNA using the immunoSEQ Assay, a bias-controlled multiplex PCR. The original methods were these. Nucleated cell counts per sample were estimated from amplification of reference gene primers within the assay. To quantify the absolute abundance of each unique TCRbeta CDR3 rearrangement, sequence reads were collapsed and filtered. For each sample, productive Simpson clonality was calculated as the square root of Simpson's diversity index over productive rearrangements. As stored in TCRdb, this immuneACCESS dataset retains in-frame rearrangements with V and J assigned. A fraction of the clones does not appear; measured against another copy, unresolved V genes explain less than half of the discrepancy, and the remainder lacks a known reason. V and J calls and clone size are given by that table; D and trimming were obtained from the DNA. In this sample the table shows 250,000 or so clones, around 86% of which occur a single time. Clones ranked in the top ten supply approximately 1.6% of the sample.

Participants in the prospective study were enrolled through a virtual design, were aged 18 to 89 years, and lived in 24 United States geographic areas. In the prospective study, cohorts were assigned on the basis of participant-reported clinical history obtained from a screening survey and a study questionnaire. Recovered participants in ImmuneRACE Cohort 3 were defined by two consecutive negative NP/OP PCR tests, clearance by a healthcare professional, or resolution of symptoms. Mobile phlebotomists in the prospective study collected whole blood, serum and a nasopharyngeal or oropharyngeal swab from every participant. Participants in the prospective study had the option to provide additional blood draws and questionnaires over an approximately 2-month period. Blood samples from the prospective study were shipped frozen or at room temperature prior to DNA extraction. As for this clone: Its antigen is unknown. No quality values exist for individual bases; no much larger clone is one base distant.

The CDR3, cysteine through phenylalanine, is 16 amino acids long. The sequence is cut down to CDR3 DNA, 48 bases in frame from base 1. The V end loses 6 bases and the J end loses 0 bases, and a stretch of 12 bases separates them. As encoded in the germline V gene, CDR1 is MDHEN while CDR2 is SYDVKM. Sequenced input: PBMCs or T cells enriched from blood (not recorded which). The sequence links TRBV28 to TRBJ1-6; TRBD1 is possibly the D segment (5 matching bases). The sequence derives from a woman between 50 and 59 years old who had recovered from COVID-19. The DNA reads as follows: TGTGCCAGCAGACCAGACAGCAGCTCCTATAATTCACCCCTCCACTTT. Its protein reads: CASRPDSSSYNSPLHF.